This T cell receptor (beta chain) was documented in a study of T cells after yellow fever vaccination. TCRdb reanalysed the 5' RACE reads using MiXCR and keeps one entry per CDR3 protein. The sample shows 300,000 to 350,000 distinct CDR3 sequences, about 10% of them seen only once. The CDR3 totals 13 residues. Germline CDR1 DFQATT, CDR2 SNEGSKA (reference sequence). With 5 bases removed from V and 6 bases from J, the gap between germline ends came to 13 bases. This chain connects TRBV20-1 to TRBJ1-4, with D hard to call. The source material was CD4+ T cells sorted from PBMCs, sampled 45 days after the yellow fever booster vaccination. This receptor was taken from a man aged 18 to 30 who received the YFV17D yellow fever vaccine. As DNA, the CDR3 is TGCAGTGCTGCCCTGGGGAGTGATGAAAAACTGTTTTTT. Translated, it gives CSAALGSDEKLFF.